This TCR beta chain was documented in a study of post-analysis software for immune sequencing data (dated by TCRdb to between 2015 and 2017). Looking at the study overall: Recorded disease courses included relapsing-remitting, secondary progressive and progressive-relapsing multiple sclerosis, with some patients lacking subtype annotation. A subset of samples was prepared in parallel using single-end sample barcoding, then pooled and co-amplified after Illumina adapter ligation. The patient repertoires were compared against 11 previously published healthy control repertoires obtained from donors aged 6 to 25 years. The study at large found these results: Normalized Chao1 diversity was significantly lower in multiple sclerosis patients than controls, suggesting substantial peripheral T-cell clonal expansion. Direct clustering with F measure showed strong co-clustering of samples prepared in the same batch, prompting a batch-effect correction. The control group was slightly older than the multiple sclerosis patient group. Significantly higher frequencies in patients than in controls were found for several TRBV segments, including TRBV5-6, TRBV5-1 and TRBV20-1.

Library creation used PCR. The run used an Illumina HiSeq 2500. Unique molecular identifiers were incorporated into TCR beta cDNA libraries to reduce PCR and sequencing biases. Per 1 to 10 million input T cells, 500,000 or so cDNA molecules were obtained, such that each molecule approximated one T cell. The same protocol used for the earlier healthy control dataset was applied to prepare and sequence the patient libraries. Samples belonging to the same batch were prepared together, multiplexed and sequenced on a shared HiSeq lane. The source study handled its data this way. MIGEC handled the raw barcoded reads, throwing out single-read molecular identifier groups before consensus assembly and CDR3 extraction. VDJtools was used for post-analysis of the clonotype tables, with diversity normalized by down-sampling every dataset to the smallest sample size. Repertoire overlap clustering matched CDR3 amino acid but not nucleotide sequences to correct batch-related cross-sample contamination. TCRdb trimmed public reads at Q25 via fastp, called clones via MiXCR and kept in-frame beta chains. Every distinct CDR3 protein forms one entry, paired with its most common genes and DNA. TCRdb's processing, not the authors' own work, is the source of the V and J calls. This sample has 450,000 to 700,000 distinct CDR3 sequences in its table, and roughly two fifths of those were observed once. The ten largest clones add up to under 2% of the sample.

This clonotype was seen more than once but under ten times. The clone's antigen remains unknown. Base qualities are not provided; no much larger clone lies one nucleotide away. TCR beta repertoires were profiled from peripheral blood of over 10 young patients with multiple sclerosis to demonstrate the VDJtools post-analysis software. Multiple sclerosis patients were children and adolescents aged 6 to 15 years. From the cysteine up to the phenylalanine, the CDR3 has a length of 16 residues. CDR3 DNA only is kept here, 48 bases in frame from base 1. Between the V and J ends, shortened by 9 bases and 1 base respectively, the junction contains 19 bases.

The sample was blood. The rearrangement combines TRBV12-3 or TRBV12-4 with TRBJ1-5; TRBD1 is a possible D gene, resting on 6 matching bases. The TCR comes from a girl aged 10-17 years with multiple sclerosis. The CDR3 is CASTPDRGLSNQPQHF. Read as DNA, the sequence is TGTGCCAGTACCCCGGACAGAGGATTAAGCAATCAGCCCCAGCATTTT.